A selection of T cell receptor beta chains follows, all from one sample in a study of T-cell reconstitution after alpha-beta-depleted transplantation in children. Each CDR3 protein gets one entry after TCRdb re-called the PCR reads with MiXCR. Of more than 400,000 distinct CDR3 sequences in the sample, around two fifths were seen once. The source material was PBMCs, sampled before TCRalphabeta/CD19-depleted stem cell transplant. The source of these receptors is a girl between 2 and 10 years old with aplastic anemia, due to receive a stem cell transplant. Each CDR3 is given with its conserved first and last residue. The D gene is left open where the match is weak. Clone size, where shown, is once, few, many, or a class for clones that have expanded.

many	TRBV7-8	TRBJ2-1	18	.	TGTGCCAGCAGCTTAGCGAAGGACGAGCATTACTCCTACAATGAGCAGTTCTTC	CASSLAKDEHYSYNEQFF
.	TRBV20-1	TRBJ2-1	14	.	TGCAGTGCTAAACTACGGACTTTATACAATGAGCAGTTCTTC	CSAKLRTLYNEQFF
many	TRBV15	TRBJ2-7	18	TRBD2	TGTGCCACCAGCAGAGATCTAGGTAGCGGGAGGGCCTCGGTCGAGCAGTACTTC	CATSRDLGSGRASVEQYF
many	TRBV3-1	TRBJ2-2	14	TRBD1	TGTGCCAGCAGCCAGGCACAGGGGCGAGGGGAGCTGTTTTTT	CASSQAQGRGELFF
once	TRBV20-1	TRBJ1-3	13	.	TGCAGTGCTAAGGGCGTGTCGGGAAACACCATATATTTT	CSAKGVSGNTIYF
.	TRBV20-1	TRBJ1-1	12	.	TGCAGTGCTAGGATGACAGACACTGAAGCTTTCTTT	CSARMTDTEAFF
.	TRBV4-3	TRBJ2-5	16	.	TGCCCCAGCAGCCAATCGCGTACTAGAAGGGGAGAGACCCAGTACTTC	CPSSQSRTRRGETQYF
few	TRBV11-2	TRBJ2-2	18	TRBD2	TGTGCCAGCAGCTACCGACTAGCGGGAGGGACAGGGACCGGGGAGCTGTTTTTT	CASSYRLAGGTGTGELFF
.	TRBV5-1	TRBJ1-1	17	TRBD1	TGCGCCAGCAGCTTGGGGCAGGGGGCGTCCGGGAACACTGAAGCTTTCTTT	CASSLGQGASGNTEAFF
few	TRBV4-1	TRBJ2-5	14	.	TGCGCCAGCAGCCAAGATGGCACAGGACCGCCCCAGTACTTC	CASSQDGTGPPQYF
few	TRBV12-3/TRBV12-4	TRBJ1-3	17	TRBD1	TGTGCCAGCAGTTCTAAACAGGGGGCAAGCTCTGGAAACACCATATATTTT	CASSSKQGASSGNTIYF
.	TRBV24-1	TRBJ2-7	15	.	TGTGCCACCAGTGATTCAGGGTGGAACTCCTACGAGCAGTACTTC	CATSDSGWNSYEQYF
many	TRBV28	TRBJ2-2	15	TRBD2	TGTGCCAGCGGAGTAGCGGGAGTCGATGGCGGGGAGCTGTTTTTT	CASGVAGVDGGELFF
few	TRBV28	TRBJ1-1	14	.	TGTGCCAGCAGTTTGGGGCAGGGGTTAAATGAAGCTTTCTTT	CASSLGQGLNEAFF
.	TRBV9	TRBJ2-2	13	.	TGTGCCAGCAGCGACTCGAACACCGGGGAGCTGTTTTTT	CASSDSNTGELFF
many	TRBV20-1	TRBJ1-1	16	TRBD1	TGCAGTGCTCCCCTTTTAGGGGGCTCAGTGAACACTGAAGCTTTCTTT	CSAPLLGGSVNTEAFF